This T cell receptor (beta chain) was sequenced in a study of human T cells and chemical hapten exposure. On the study more broadly: All through the roughly 23-week study, the scalp of each patient received diphenylcyclopropenone doses weekly. The study traced per-sample TCR yield variation mainly to small differences in pooled library volumes.

Study-wide results and caveats: Expanded TCRs created a significantly greater count of big CDR3 similarity clusters than controls did.

This clonotype has only a few counts. What it binds is unknown. Trimming left V 5 bases short and J 1 base short, with 11 bases between. This CDR3 contains 13 residues. Germline values: CDR1 DFQATT, CDR2 SNEGSKA (reference sequence). Separate cDNA molecules received unique molecular identifiers, which the library attached to them. MiXCR, applied by TCRdb to the RACE reads, yields one record per CDR3 protein. The table lists fewer than 350,000 distinct CDR3 sequences, roughly 7.4% of them singletons. Time point here: pre-sensitization, week 0. Treatment defined: therapeutic diphenylcyclopropenone sensitization with weekly scalp DPC.

This TCR was sampled from a young man with alopecia areata. Some clones in this sample may be carry-over from other donors' samples. J is TRBJ1-1 and V is TRBV20-1; D is ambiguous. Material: whole blood, obtained in connection with sensitization to the hapten diphenylcyclopropenone (DPC). This chain's CDR3 is CSASSRSNTEAFF. CDR3 DNA: TGCAGTGCTTCTTCACGGTCGAACACTGAAGCTTTCTTT.